This T cell receptor (beta chain) derives from a study of cytomegalovirus exposure and HLA in healthy donors. The CDR3 sequence is 14 residues long. V shed 5 bases and J shed 2 bases, with 12 bases lying between them. Germline CDR1 is MGHRA and CDR2 is YSYEKL. A multiplex PCR was run with 60 Vbeta primers and 13 Jbeta primers. Libraries were prepared by immunoSEQ multiplex PCR; TCRdb keeps only in-frame clonotypes and omits some of them. The table has 160,000 or so clones, roughly 78% seen once. Material for sequencing was PBMCs. The origin of this receptor is a middle-aged woman in good health and CMV-seronegative. V is TRBV4-1 and J is TRBJ1-1, with D perhaps TRBD1 (6 bases). CDR3: CASSGGALNTEAFF. In nucleotides, the CDR3 is TGCGCCAGCAGCGGGGGGGCGCTTAACACTGAAGCTTTCTTT.